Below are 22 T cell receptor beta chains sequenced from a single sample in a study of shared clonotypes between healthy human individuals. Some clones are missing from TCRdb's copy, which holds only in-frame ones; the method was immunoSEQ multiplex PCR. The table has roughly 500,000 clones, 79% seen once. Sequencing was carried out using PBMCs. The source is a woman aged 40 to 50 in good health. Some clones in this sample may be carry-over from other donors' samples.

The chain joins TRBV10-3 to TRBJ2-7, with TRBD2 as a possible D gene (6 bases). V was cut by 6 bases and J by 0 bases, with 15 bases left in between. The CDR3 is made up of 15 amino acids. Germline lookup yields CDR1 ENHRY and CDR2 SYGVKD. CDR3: CAIRKVAESSYEQYF. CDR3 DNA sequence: TGTGCCATCAGGAAGGTAGCGGAGAGCTCCTACGAGCAGTACTTC.

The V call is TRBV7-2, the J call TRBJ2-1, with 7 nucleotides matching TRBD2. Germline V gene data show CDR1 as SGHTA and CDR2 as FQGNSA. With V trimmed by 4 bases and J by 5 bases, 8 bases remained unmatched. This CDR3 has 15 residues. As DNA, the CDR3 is TGTGCCAGCAGCTCACAAGCGGGAACTCACAATGAGCAGTTCTTC. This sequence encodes CASSSQAGTHNEQFF. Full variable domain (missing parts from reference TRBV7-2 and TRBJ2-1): GAGVSQSPSNKVTEKGKDVELRCDPISGHTALYWYRQSLGQGLEFLIYFQGNSAPDKSGLPSDRFSAERTGGSVSTLTIQRTQQEDSAVYLCASSSQAGTHNEQFFGPGTRLTVL.

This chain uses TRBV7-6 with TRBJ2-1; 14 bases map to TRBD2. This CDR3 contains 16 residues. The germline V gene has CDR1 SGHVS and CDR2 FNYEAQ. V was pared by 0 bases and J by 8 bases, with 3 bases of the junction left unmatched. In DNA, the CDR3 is TGTGCCAGCAGCTTAGCGACTAGCGGGAGGGGGGATGAGCAGTTCTTC. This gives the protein CASSLATSGRGDEQFF.

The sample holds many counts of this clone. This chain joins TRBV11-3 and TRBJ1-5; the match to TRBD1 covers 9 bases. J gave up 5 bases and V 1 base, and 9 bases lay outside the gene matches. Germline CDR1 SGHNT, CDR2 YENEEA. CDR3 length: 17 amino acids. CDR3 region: CASSLARTGEEDQPQHF. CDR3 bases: TGTGCCAGCAGCTTAGCCCGGACAGGGGAGGAGGATCAGCCCCAGCATTTT.

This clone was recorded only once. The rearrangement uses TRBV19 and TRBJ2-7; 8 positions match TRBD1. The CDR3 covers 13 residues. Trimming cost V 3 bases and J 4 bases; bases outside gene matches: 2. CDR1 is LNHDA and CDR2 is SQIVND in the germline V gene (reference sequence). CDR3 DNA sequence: TGTGCCAGTAGTATTGGGACAGGTTACGAGCAGTACTTC. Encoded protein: CASSIGTGYEQYF. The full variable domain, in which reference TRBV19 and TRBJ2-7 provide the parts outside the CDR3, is DGGITQSPKYLFRKEGQNVTLSCEQNLNHDAMYWYRQDPGQGLRLIYYSQIVNDFQKGDIAEGYSVSREKKESFPLTVTSAQKNPTAFYLCASSIGTGYEQYFGPGTRLTVT.

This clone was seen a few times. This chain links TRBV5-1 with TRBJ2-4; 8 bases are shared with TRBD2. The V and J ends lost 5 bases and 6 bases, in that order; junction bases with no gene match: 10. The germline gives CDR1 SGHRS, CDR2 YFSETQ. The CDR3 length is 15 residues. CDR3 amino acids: CASRQTLAGTNIQYF. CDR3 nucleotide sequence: TGCGCCAGCAGACAAACCCTAGCGGGCACAAACATTCAGTACTTC.

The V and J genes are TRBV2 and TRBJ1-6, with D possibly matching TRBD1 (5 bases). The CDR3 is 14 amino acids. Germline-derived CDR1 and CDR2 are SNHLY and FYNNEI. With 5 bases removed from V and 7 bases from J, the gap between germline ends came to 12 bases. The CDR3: CASSMGRKNSPLHF. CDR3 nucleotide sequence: TGTGCCAGCAGTATGGGACGGAAGAATTCACCCCTCCACTTT.

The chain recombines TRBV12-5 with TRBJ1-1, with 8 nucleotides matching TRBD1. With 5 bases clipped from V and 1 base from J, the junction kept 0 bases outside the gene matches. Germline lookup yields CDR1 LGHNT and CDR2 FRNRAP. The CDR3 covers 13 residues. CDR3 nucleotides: TGTGCTAGTGGTGGGACAGGGAACACTGAAGCTTTCTTT. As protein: CASGGTGNTEAFF.

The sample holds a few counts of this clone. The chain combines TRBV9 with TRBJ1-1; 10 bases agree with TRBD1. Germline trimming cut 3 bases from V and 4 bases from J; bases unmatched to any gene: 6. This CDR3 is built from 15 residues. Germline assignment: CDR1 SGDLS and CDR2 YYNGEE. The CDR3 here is CASSGVGDRGTEAFF. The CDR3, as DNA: TGTGCCAGCAGCGGCGTAGGGGACAGGGGCACTGAAGCTTTCTTT.

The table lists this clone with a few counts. The CDR3 loop is CASSMDSGPYGYTF. The CDR3 DNA reads as TGTGCCAGCAGTATGGATTCGGGACCCTATGGCTACACCTTC. The V call is TRBV6-1, the J call TRBJ1-2; tentative D call: TRBD1 (5 bases). The CDR3 totals 14 residues. Germline V CDR1 and CDR2: MNHNS, SASEGT. Trimming left V 5 bases short and J 4 bases short, with 14 bases between.

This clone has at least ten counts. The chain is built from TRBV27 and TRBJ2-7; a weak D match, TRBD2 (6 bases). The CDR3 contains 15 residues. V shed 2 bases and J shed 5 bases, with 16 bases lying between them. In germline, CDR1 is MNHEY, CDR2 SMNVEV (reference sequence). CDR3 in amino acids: CASSLAQGLAHEQYF. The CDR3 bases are TGTGCCAGCAGTTTAGCCCAGGGACTTGCCCACGAGCAGTACTTC.

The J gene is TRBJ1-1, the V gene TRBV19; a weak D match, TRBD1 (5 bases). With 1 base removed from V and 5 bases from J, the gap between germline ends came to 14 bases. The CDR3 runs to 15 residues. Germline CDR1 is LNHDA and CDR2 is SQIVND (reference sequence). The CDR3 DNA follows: TGTGCCAGTAGTATAGCCGGTTTCGGGGGTACTGAAGCTTTCTTT. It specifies CASSIAGFGGTEAFF.

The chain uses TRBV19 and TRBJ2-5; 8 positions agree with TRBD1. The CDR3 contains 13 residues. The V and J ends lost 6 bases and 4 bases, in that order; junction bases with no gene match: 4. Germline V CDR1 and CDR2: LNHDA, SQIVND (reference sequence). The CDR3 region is CASSGQGGETQYF. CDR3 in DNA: TGTGCCAGTAGCGGACAGGGCGGAGAGACCCAGTACTTC.

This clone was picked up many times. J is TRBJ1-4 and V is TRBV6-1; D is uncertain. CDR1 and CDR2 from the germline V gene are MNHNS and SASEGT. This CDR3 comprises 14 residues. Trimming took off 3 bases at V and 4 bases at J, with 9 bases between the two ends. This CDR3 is CASSERQYNEKLFF. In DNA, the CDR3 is TGTGCCAGCAGTGAGAGGCAGTATAATGAAAAACTGTTTTTT.

In DNA form, the CDR3 reads TGTGCCAGCAGTAAATCCTATAGCAATCAGCCCCAGCATTTT. Its protein is CASSKSYSNQPQHF. The chain joins TRBV28 to TRBJ1-5; D not resolved. The CDR3 is 14 amino acids. Germline values: CDR1 MDHEN, CDR2 SYDVKM. V was cut by 5 bases and J by 0 bases, with 8 bases left in between.

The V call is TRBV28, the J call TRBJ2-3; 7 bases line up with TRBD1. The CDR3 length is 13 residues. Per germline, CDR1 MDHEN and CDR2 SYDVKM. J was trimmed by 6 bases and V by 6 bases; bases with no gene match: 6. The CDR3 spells CASSIQGMDTQYF. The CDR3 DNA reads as TGTGCCAGCAGCATACAGGGGATGGATACGCAGTATTTT.

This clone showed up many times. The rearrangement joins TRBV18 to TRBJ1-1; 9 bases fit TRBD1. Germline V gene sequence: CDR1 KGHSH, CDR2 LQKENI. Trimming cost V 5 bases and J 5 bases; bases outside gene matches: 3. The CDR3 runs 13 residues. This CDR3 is CASSSGQGTEAFF. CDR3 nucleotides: TGTGCCAGCTCATCCGGACAGGGGACTGAAGCTTTCTTT.

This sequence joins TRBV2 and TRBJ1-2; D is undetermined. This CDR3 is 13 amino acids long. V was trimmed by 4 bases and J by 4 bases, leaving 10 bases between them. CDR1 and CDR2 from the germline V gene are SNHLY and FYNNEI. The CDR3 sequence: CASSVDDRYGYTF. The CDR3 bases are TGTGCCAGCAGTGTCGATGACCGCTATGGCTACACCTTC.

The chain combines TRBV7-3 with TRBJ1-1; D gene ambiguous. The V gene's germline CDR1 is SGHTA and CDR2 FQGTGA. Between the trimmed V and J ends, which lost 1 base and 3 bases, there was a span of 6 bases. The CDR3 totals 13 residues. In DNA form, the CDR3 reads TGTGCCAGCAGCTTAAGGCAGCACACTGAAGCTTTCTTT. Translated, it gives CASSLRQHTEAFF.

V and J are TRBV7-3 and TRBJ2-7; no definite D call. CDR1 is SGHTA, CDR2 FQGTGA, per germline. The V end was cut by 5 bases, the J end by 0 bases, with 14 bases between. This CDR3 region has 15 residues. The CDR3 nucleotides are TGTGCCAGCAGCGTGGGCCCCCTGGGCTCCTACGAGCAGTACTTC. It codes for CASSVGPLGSYEQYF.

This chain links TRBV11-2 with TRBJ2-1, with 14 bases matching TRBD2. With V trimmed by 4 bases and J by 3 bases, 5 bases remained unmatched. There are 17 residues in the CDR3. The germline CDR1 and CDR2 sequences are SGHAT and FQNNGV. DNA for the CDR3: TGTGCCAGCAGCTCGGGACTAGCGGGAGTTGTCTACAATGAGCAGTTCTTC. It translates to CASSSGLAGVVYNEQFF.

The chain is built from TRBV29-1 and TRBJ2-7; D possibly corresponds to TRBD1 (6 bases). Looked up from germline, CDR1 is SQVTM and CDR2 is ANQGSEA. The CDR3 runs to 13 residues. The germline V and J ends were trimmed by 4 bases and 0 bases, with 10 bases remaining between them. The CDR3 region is CSVVPGVSYEQYF. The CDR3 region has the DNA TGCAGCGTTGTGCCAGGGGTCTCCTACGAGCAGTACTTC.